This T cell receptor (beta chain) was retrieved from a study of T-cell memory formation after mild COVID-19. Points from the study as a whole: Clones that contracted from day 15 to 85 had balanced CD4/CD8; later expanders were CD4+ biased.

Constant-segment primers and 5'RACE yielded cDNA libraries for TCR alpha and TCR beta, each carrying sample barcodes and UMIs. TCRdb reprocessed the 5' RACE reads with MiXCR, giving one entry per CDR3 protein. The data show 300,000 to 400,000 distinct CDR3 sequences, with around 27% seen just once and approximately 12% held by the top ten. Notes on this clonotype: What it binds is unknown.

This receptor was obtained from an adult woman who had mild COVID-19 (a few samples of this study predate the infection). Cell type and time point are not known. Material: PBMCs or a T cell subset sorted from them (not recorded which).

As DNA, the CDR3 is TGCAGTGCTAGAGATGAGAATCAGCCCCAGCATTTT. Protein sequence: CSARDENQPQHF. V usage is TRBV20-1 and J usage is TRBJ1-5, with unresolved D. The CDR3 extends over 12 amino acids. Germline CDR1 is DFQATT and CDR2 is SNEGSKA (reference sequence). Trimming left V 0 bases short and J 4 bases short, with 4 bases between.